This T cell receptor beta chain was sequenced for a study of blood T cell repertoires in COVID-19. Some clones are missing from TCRdb's copy, which holds only in-frame ones; the method was immunoSEQ multiplex PCR. This table holds about 71,000 clones, more than 80% found once. The specimen sequenced was peripheral blood. This TCR derives from a young man with acute or convalescent COVID-19.

The CDR3 region has the DNA TGTGCCAGCAGCTTAGACGGCGGAGGCTTTTATGGCTACACCTTC. Translation: CASSLDGGGFYGYTF. The rearrangement uses TRBV7-2 and TRBJ1-2; the D is unclear. Deletions cut 1 base from V and 5 bases from J, with 14 bases between. The CDR3 covers 15 residues. Germline values: CDR1 SGHTA, CDR2 FQGNSA.